This T cell receptor (beta chain) was obtained from a study of blood T cells in healthy people across ages. The authors ran a second PCR of roughly 6 to 12 cycles using a sample-barcoded 5' primer and a J-beta primer mix. Researchers report that each sample yielded at least 2.5 million CDR3-containing paired-end reads. TCRdb reprocessed the 5' RACE reads with MiXCR, giving one entry per CDR3 protein. The sample includes roughly 930,000 distinct CDR3 sequences, roughly 50% seen only once; the top ten take 10% to 15%. Trimming cost V 3 bases and J 4 bases, with 7 bases left between them. CDR1 and CDR2 (germline): GTSNPN, SVGIG (reference sequence). The CDR3 runs 13 residues. This clonotype has more than one count but fewer than ten.

The sequence derives from a young man in good health. Sequencing was done on a sample of blood. This chain uses TRBV30 with TRBJ2-6; D is undetermined. CDR3 amino acids: CAWSKSGANVLTF. In nucleotides, the CDR3 is TGTGCCTGGAGCAAGTCCGGGGCCAACGTCCTGACTTTC.